This T cell receptor beta chain is drawn from a study of T cells after yellow fever vaccination (dated by TCRdb to the late 2010s). At the level of the whole study: Libraries from fractions with low cell numbers were prepared with the SMART-Seq v4 Ultra Low Input RNA kit. Two healthy male donors made up the cohort, one aged 18 to 30 years and the other aged 30 to 39 years. To track T-cell clones before and after primary and booster YFV17D yellow fever vaccination, bulk TCR alpha and beta repertoires were sequenced longitudinally. Blood was drawn at multiple timepoints before and after primary and secondary immunization, with bulk PBMC replicates and cell subsets isolated. The investigation overall reported the following: Computational filtering was required because FACS-sorted repertoires could contain abundant contaminating clonotypes from the bulk population. After the booster, most of the clones that had expanded following primary vaccination were detected again (just under 97% of CD4 and more than 85% of CD8), which suggests that memory was broadly maintained. The secondary T-cell response was found to be weaker but faster than the primary response, with a peak reached on day 5 rather than on day 15. Because only a couple of donors were included in the study, the extent to which the findings can be generalized is limited. A small share of clonotypes occurred in both CD4 and CD8 compartments, likely arising from convergent recombination.

Explained via the paper, the treatment or condition label denotes: live attenuated yellow fever vaccine strain. At each blood-draw timepoint, two biological replicates of bulk PBMCs were obtained. A standard Ficoll-Paque protocol was used to isolate PBMCs from peripheral blood. RNA was extracted with TriZol from bulk PBMCs, CD4 and CD8 fractions, and dextramer-positive and dextramer-negative fractions. CDR1 LGHDT and CDR2 YNNKEL are derived from the germline V gene (reference sequence). V is clipped by 7 bases and J by 9 bases, and the sequence between their germline boundaries is 25 bases long. The CDR3 runs 17 amino acids, cysteine and phenylalanine included. The entry retains the CDR3 DNA only, 51 bases that are in frame from base 1. TCR cDNA was synthesized by 5'RACE template switching, which introduced a universal primer site and unique molecular identifiers. cDNA synthesis was primed from both the TCR alpha and TCR beta constant segments. Libraries were amplified in two PCR steps, with sample barcodes and sequencing adapters added in the second step. Sequencing of libraries was performed on Illumina HiSeq 2500 (2x100 bp) or NovaSeq (2x150 bp). The paper's processing steps were these. Demultiplexing of reads and collapsing into UMI consensus sequences were performed with MIGEC, and V(D)J alignment was carried out with MiXCR. Vaccine-responding clonotypes were identified with edgeR using replicate PBMC samples, with FDR below 0.01 and a log2 fold change above 5 up to day 15 being required. Each bulk clonotype was labeled CD4 or CD8 based on which sequenced repertoire, CD4 or CD8, contained the clonotype at higher abundance. In-frame beta chains were kept once TCRdb had trimmed the public reads at Q25 with fastp and called clones with MiXCR. All rows with the same CDR3 protein become a single entry with the most common DNA and genes. Clone size and V and J calls follow TCRdb, not the original study. The sample table records approximately 550,000 distinct CDR3 sequences; approximately 12% of these occur just once. The ten largest clones represent about 14% of the sample.

As concerns this clonotype: Its antigen remains unidentified. No base-level quality is on record; no much larger clone is a single base apart.

The sequencing here drew on PBMCs, taken on the day of the yellow fever booster vaccination. The source is a man between 25 and 39 years old who received the YFV17D yellow fever vaccine. The chain uses TRBV3-1 and TRBJ1-6, with the D gene not confidently named. The CDR3 protein is CASTTKVVGRGGSPLHF. The nucleotide sequence is given as TGTGCCAGCACTACCAAGGTCGTCGGCCGCGGAGGTTCACCCCTCCACTTT.